Below are 26 T cell receptor beta chains sequenced from a single sample in a study of T cell repertoires in cytomegalovirus infection. From the reads, TCRdb called clonotypes with MiXCR, one entry per CDR3 protein. Here the sample spans around 630,000 distinct CDR3 sequences, 20% to 25% being singletons. The sample was CD8+ T cells from PBMCs. These receptors originate from a human donor in good health (CMV status not recorded). Some clones in this sample may be carry-over from other donors' samples.

This clonotype was picked up many times. The rearrangement links TRBV7-6 to TRBJ2-1; the match to TRBD2 covers 12 bases. CDR3 length: 15 amino acids. The germline V gene encodes CDR1 SGHVS and CDR2 FNYEAQ. V shed 4 bases and J 4 bases; nucleotides not matched to a gene: 2. Written as DNA, the CDR3 is TGTGCCAGCAGCTCTAGCGGGGGGGGGTACAATGAGCAGTTCTTC. Translating gives CASSSSGGGYNEQFF.

This clonotype turned up a few times. V and J are TRBV27 and TRBJ2-3; no clear D gene. CDR3 size: 14 residues. Germline lookup yields CDR1 MNHEY and CDR2 SMNVEV (reference sequence). The V end lost 6 bases, the J end lost 0 bases, and 10 bases lay between the germline ends. The chain's CDR3 is CASRPLDSTDTQYF. The CDR3 nucleotides are TGTGCCAGCAGACCACTCGACAGCACAGATACGCAGTATTTT.

The J gene is TRBJ2-3, the V gene TRBV7-4; TRBD2 is a possible D gene (5 bases). Germline CDR1 reads SGHVT; CDR2 reads SQSDAQ. Deletions cut 4 bases from V and 2 bases from J, with 13 bases between. This CDR3 comprises 15 residues. CDR3 residues: CASSWGEVITDTQYF. As DNA, the CDR3 is TGTGCCAGCAGCTGGGGAGAGGTGATCACAGATACGCAGTATTTT. Full variable domain (rest looked up from reference TRBV7-4 and TRBJ2-3): GAGVSQSPRYKVAKRGRDVALRCDSISGHVTLYWYRQTLGQGSEVLTYSQSDAQRDKSGRPSGRFSAERPERSVSTLKIQRTEQGDSAVYLCASSWGEVITDTQYFGPGTRLTVL.

This chain uses TRBV10-3 with TRBJ2-1; the D gene is possibly TRBD2 (5 bases). CDR1 is ENHRY and CDR2 is SYGVKD in the germline V gene. The CDR3 has 20 residues. Deletions cut 6 bases from V and 0 bases from J, with 27 bases between. The CDR3 is CAIRYDYLPQRPSSYNEQFF. The CDR3 DNA reads as TGTGCCATCAGATACGACTACCTCCCCCAACGGCCTAGCTCCTACAATGAGCAGTTCTTC.

The J gene is TRBJ2-5, the V gene TRBV6-2 or TRBV6-3, with TRBD1 as a possible D gene (7 bases). Germline V lookup: CDR1 MNHEY, CDR2 SVGEGT. The CDR3 loop spans 13 amino acids. The germline V and J ends were trimmed by 10 bases and 3 bases, with 15 bases remaining between them. Here the CDR3 reads CANRGGGEETQYF. Here the CDR3 DNA reads TGTGCCAACAGGGGAGGCGGGGAAGAGACCCAGTACTTC.

The CDR3 DNA follows: TGCGCCAGCAGCTTTGTCCCTAAGTTGAGCTCCTACAATGAGCAGTTCTTC. Translation gives CASSFVPKLSSYNEQFF. The chain carries TRBV5-1 and TRBJ2-1; D gene ambiguous. From germline, CDR1 is SGHRS and CDR2 YFSETQ. V was pared by 2 bases and J by 0 bases, with 15 bases between. The CDR3 covers 17 residues.

The chain links TRBV7-9 to TRBJ1-1, with a weak D call TRBD1 (5 bases). Germline values: CDR1 SEHNR, CDR2 FQNEAQ (reference sequence). This CDR3 comprises 17 residues. Trimming took 8 bases from V and 1 from J, leaving 23 bases between them. Here the CDR3 reads CASAEPSGASRNTEAFF. Written as DNA, the CDR3 is TGTGCCAGCGCCGAACCATCCGGGGCCTCTCGGAACACTGAAGCTTTCTTT.

This clonotype was counted many times. The chain combines TRBV7-8 with TRBJ2-7; no clear D. The germline V and J ends were trimmed by 3 bases and 3 bases, with 6 bases remaining between them. There are 12 residues in the CDR3. Germline V gene data show CDR1 as SGHVS and CDR2 as FQNEAQ. The CDR3 sequence is CASSLMNYEQYV. CDR3 nucleotides: TGTGCCAGCAGCTTGATGAACTACGAGCAGTACGTC.

The V and J genes are TRBV14 and TRBJ2-1; TRBD1 agrees at 8 bases. The CDR3 is made up of 11 amino acids. Trimming at V came to 1 base and at J to 15 bases, leaving 2 bases not matched to a gene. Per germline, CDR1 SGHDN and CDR2 FVKESK. The CDR3 DNA reads TGTGCCAGCAGCCAAGGGACAGGGCCGTTCTTC. Protein sequence: CASSQGTGPFF.

This chain links TRBV20-1 with TRBJ2-1; TRBD1 or TRBD2 may be the D gene (6 bases each). This CDR3 comprises 14 residues. From germline, CDR1 is DFQATT and CDR2 SNEGSKA (reference sequence). V dropped 8 bases and J dropped 2 bases, with 16 bases sitting between them. The CDR3 reads CSSKEGGPYNEQFF. Written as DNA, the CDR3 is TGCAGTTCCAAGGAGGGGGGTCCCTACAATGAGCAGTTCTTC.

This clonotype was recorded many times. Here the CDR3 reads CASSFRSPQTYSSYEQYF. As DNA, the CDR3 is TGTGCCAGCAGTTTTCGGTCCCCCCAAACCTATAGCTCCTACGAGCAGTACTTC. The chain employs TRBV27 and TRBJ2-7; no clear D gene. The germline V gene encodes CDR1 MNHEY and CDR2 SMNVEV (reference sequence). This CDR3 is built from 18 residues. Trimming removed 3 bases from V and 0 bases from J, with 21 bases in between.

The chain carries TRBV10-3 and TRBJ2-1; 11 positions match TRBD2. Germline loops: CDR1 ENHRY, CDR2 SYGVKD. The CDR3 covers 16 residues. Trimming at V came to 2 bases and at J to 7 bases, leaving 7 bases not matched to a gene. CDR3 bases: TGTGCCATCAGTGAGCAGAGTAGCGGGGGGGCAAATGAGCAGTTCTTC. Translation gives CAISEQSSGGANEQFF.

This clonotype was observed at least ten times. The CDR3 nucleotides read TGTGCCAGCAGCCCTCCTGGCCAAGAGACCCAGTACTTC. Translating it yields CASSPPGQETQYF. The rearrangement links TRBV6-2 or TRBV6-3 to TRBJ2-5, with no clear D. CDR3 length equals 13 residues. CDR1 MNHEY and CDR2 SVGEGT come from the germline V gene. With 6 bases removed from V and 1 base from J, the gap between germline ends came to 9 bases.

Ten or more counts support this clonotype. The gene calls are TRBV25-1 and TRBJ1-1; D is undetermined. Deletions cut 2 bases from V and 3 bases from J, with 10 bases between. Germline-derived CDR1 and CDR2 are MGHDK and SYGVNS. This CDR3 region has 14 residues. CDR3 protein: CASSEPGWDTEAFF. The DNA for the CDR3 is TGTGCCAGCAGTGAACCAGGTTGGGACACTGAAGCTTTCTTT.

This clonotype occurred many times. This rearrangement joins TRBV6-1 to TRBJ2-2; perhaps TRBD2 as D (5 bases). Germline lookup yields CDR1 MNHNS and CDR2 SASEGT. The CDR3 covers 15 residues. The V and J ends lost 4 bases and 6 bases respectively, with 15 bases between them. Here the CDR3 DNA reads TGTGCCAGCAGTGTTATAGACGGGGTGCCCGGGGAGCTGTTTTTT. Amino acid sequence: CASSVIDGVPGELFF.

The chain uses TRBV6-2 or TRBV6-3 and TRBJ2-7, with 7 bases identical to TRBD1. The CDR3 loop spans 14 amino acids. The germline gives CDR1 MNHEY, CDR2 SVGEGT. V was clipped by 5 bases and J by 6 bases; unmatched bases: 10. CDR3 region: CASSQIQGNGEQYV. The CDR3 DNA reads TGTGCCAGCAGTCAAATACAGGGGAATGGCGAGCAGTACGTC.

This clonotype was counted only a few times. This rearrangement joins TRBV29-1 to TRBJ2-7; tentative D call: TRBD1 (6 bases). Trimming stripped 3 bases from V and 0 bases from J, with 12 bases between. Looked up from germline, CDR1 is SQVTM and CDR2 is ANQGSEA. There are 14 residues in the CDR3. CDR3 sequence reads: CSVEGTTSSYEQYF. Written as DNA, the CDR3 is TGCAGCGTTGAGGGGACAACGAGCTCCTACGAGCAGTACTTC.

This clonotype was seen at least ten times. The chain recombines TRBV28 with TRBJ2-5, with D possibly matching TRBD1 (7 bases). CDR1 is MDHEN and CDR2 is SYDVKM in the germline V gene. The CDR3 spans 13 residues. The germline V and J ends were trimmed by 6 bases and 5 bases, with 13 bases remaining between them. CDR3 coding DNA: TGTGCCAGCAGGTCGACAGGGAGGGAGACCCAGTACTTC. Translation gives CASRSTGRETQYF.

This clonotype came up many times. The rearrangement joins TRBV7-9 to TRBJ1-2; D may be TRBD1 (6 bases). V was trimmed by 4 bases and J by 2 bases, leaving 8 bases between them. CDR1 and CDR2 from the germline V gene are SEHNR and FQNEAQ (reference sequence). This CDR3 region has 13 residues. CDR3 region: CASSSTGNYGYTF. CDR3 in DNA: TGTGCCAGCAGCTCAACAGGGAACTATGGCTACACCTTC.

V gene TRBV4-3 combines with J gene TRBJ1-6, with TRBD1 matching over 9 bases. The ends lost 4 bases at V and 4 bases at J; junction bases unmatched: 5. The CDR3 loop spans 16 amino acids. Per germline, CDR1 LGHNA and CDR2 YSLEER. Here the CDR3 DNA reads TGCGCCAGCAGCCCGACGGGACAGGGTTATAATTCACCCCTCCACTTT. Translated: CASSPTGQGYNSPLHF.

This chain connects TRBV4-3 to TRBJ2-3; 8 nucleotides line up with TRBD1. Germline assignment: CDR1 LGHNA and CDR2 YSLEER. The CDR3 has 16 amino acids. The junction had 4 bases not matched to a gene; V was cut back by 1 base and J by 1 base. The CDR3 region has the DNA TGCGCCAGCAGCCAAGCGGACAGGGCTGGCACAGATACGCAGTATTTT. Amino acid sequence: CASSQADRAGTDTQYF.

The chain joins TRBV11-3 to TRBJ2-1, with a tentative D call TRBD2 (6 bases). Germline values: CDR1 SGHNT, CDR2 YENEEA. The CDR3 consists of 15 residues. V was trimmed by 4 bases and J by 1 base, leaving 11 bases between them. CDR3 region: CASSSQEGSYNEQFF. The CDR3 nucleotides read TGTGCCAGCAGCTCCCAGGAGGGGTCCTACAATGAGCAGTTCTTC.

This clonotype was found a few times. The CDR3 DNA reads TGTGCCAGCAGTGAAGACAGCTATCATCCTGTAGGTGAAGCTTTCTTT. This encodes CASSEDSYHPVGEAFF. The gene calls are TRBV27 and TRBJ1-1, with D possibly matching TRBD1 (5 bases). Germline assignment: CDR1 MNHEY and CDR2 SMNVEV (reference sequence). This CDR3 spans 16 amino acids. With 5 bases removed from V and 7 bases from J, the gap between germline ends came to 23 bases.

The chain is built from TRBV11-1 and TRBJ1-2; D is uncertain. The V and J ends lost 5 bases and 3 bases respectively, with 16 bases between them. Germline V lookup: CDR1 SGHAT, CDR2 FQDESV (reference sequence). The CDR3 sequence is 15 residues long. This CDR3 is CASSGGRYGYYGYTF. DNA for the CDR3: TGTGCCAGCAGCGGCGGACGGTACGGATACTATGGCTACACCTTC.

The chain combines TRBV7-3 with TRBJ2-7, with a tentative D call TRBD1 (8 bases). V lost 0 bases to trimming and J lost 0 bases, with 12 bases between them. Per germline, CDR1 SGHTA and CDR2 FQGTGA. The CDR3 spans 16 residues. The CDR3 DNA follows: TGTGCCAGCAGCTTAACAACAGGGGGGGACTCCTACGAGCAGTACTTC. Protein product: CASSLTTGGDSYEQYF.

This clonotype was seen a handful of times. The rearrangement joins TRBV9 to TRBJ1-6; D unclear. CDR3 length: 16 amino acids. The V and J ends lost 1 base and 0 bases respectively, with 8 bases between them. Germline V gene sequence: CDR1 SGDLS, CDR2 YYNGEE. DNA of the CDR3: TGTGCCAGCAGCGTAAAGGGAAGCTCCTATAATTCACCCCTCCACTTT. This encodes CASSVKGSSYNSPLHF. The full variable domain, with the rest looked up from reference TRBV9 and TRBJ1-6, is DSGVTQTPKHLITATGQRVTLRCSPRSGDLSVYWYQQSLDQGLQFLIQYYNGEERAKGNILERFSAQQFPDLHSELNLSSLELGDSALYFCASSVKGSSYNSPLHFGNGTRLTVT.